This T cell receptor (beta chain) derives from a study of blood T cell repertoires in COVID-19. For the study at large: Acute and convalescent COVID-19 samples came from the United States, Italy and Spain. PBMCs, B-cell-depleted T cells, or T cells were the source of the cDNA or gDNA that made up the material.

In the original analysis: Estimates of nucleated cell counts were drawn from the amplification of reference gene primers. Repertoires were generated with immunoSEQ multiplex PCR, while TCRdb's copy carries only in-frame clones and drops some. That table furnishes V, J and clone size, whereas the DNA furnished D and trimming. The profile shows some 110,000 clones, about 82% of them singletons. Germline CDR1 and CDR2: MNHEY and SMNVEV (reference sequence). The CDR3 is 15 residues long. Trimming took 1 base from V and 2 from J, leaving 11 bases between them. This clone occurred a few times. This receptor was identified in a human donor in a cohort sampled during active COVID-19. The V call is TRBV27, the J call TRBJ2-5, with D perhaps matching TRBD1 (6 bases). Sequenced input: peripheral blood. This CDR3 is CASSLYMGAQETQYF. The CDR3 DNA reads TGTGCCAGCAGTTTATATATGGGGGCTCAAGAGACCCAGTACTTC.